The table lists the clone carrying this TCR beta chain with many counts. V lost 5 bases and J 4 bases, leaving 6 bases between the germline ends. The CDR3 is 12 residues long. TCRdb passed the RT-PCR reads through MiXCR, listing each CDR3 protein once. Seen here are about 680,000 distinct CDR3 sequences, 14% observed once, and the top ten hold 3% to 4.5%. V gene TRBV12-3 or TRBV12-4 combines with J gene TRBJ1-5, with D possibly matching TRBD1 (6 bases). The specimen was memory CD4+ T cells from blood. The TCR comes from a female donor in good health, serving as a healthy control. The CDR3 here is CASSTGNQPQHF. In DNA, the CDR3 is TGTGCCAGCAGTACAGGGAATCAGCCCCAGCATTTT.